What follows are 13 T cell receptor beta chains derived from one specimen sequenced in a study of T cells in Graves' hyperthyroidism and ophthalmopathy. RNA transcripts were the template for amplifying TCR beta CDR3 regions. HTBI primers were used for first-round RT-PCR of the TCR CDR3. A single record per CDR3 protein comes from TCRdb applying MiXCR to the multiplex PCR reads. The sample shows roughly 740,000 distinct CDR3 sequences, 16% of them seen only once. Sequenced sample: blood. The receptors stem from a man between 18 and 35 years old with Graves' hyperthyroidism.

This clonotype was seen ten or more times. The CDR3 spells CATSAGIEQYF. The CDR3 DNA sequence: TGTGCCACCAGTGCGGGAATCGAGCAGTACTTC. The V and J genes are TRBV24-1 and TRBJ2-7, with D possibly TRBD2 on 5 matching bases. V shed 5 bases and J shed 6 bases, with 7 bases lying between them. The CDR3 covers 11 residues. The germline V gene encodes CDR1 KGHDR and CDR2 SFDVKD.

The V gene is TRBV24-1, the J gene TRBJ2-1; no clear D. CDR1 KGHDR and CDR2 SFDVKD come from the germline V gene. The CDR3 covers 15 residues. V lost 6 bases to trimming and J lost 0 bases, with 11 bases between them. CDR3 protein: CATSLGPSSYNEQFF. CDR3 bases: TGTGCCACCAGTCTAGGACCGAGCTCCTACAATGAGCAGTTCTTC.

The chain is built from TRBV5-6 and TRBJ2-7; 10 positions agree with TRBD2. V lost 0 bases to trimming and J lost 7 bases; unmatched junction nucleotides: 10. The CDR3 has 16 amino acids. In germline, CDR1 is SGHDT, CDR2 YYEEEE. This CDR3 reads CASSLVLAGDLGEQYF. The CDR3 nucleotides are TGTGCCAGCAGCTTGGTGCTAGCGGGAGATCTTGGGGAGCAGTACTTC.

In DNA form, the CDR3 reads TGTGCCAGTAGTAGGAGGGACAGTAACTATGGCTACACCTTC. This gives the protein CASSRRDSNYGYTF. The rearrangement uses TRBV19 and TRBJ1-2, with 7 bases matching TRBD1. Germline V gene sequence: CDR1 LNHDA, CDR2 SQIVND (reference sequence). The CDR3 totals 14 residues. Trimming at V came to 4 bases and at J to 1 base, leaving 3 bases not matched to a gene. Supplemented by reference TRBV19 and TRBJ1-2, the full variable domain reads DGGITQSPKYLFRKEGQNVTLSCEQNLNHDAMYWYRQDPGQGLRLIYYSQIVNDFQKGDIAEGYSVSREKKESFPLTVTSAQKNPTAFYLCASSRRDSNYGYTFGSGTRLTVV.

J is TRBJ2-7 and V is TRBV7-2, with 13 nucleotides matching TRBD2. V gave up 9 bases and J gave up 7 bases; unmatched junction bases: 9. There are 14 residues in the CDR3. The germline V gene encodes CDR1 SGHTA and CDR2 FQGNSA. CDR3 sequence (DNA): TGTGCCAGAAGCCCGCGGACTAGCGGGAGAGAGCAGTACTTC. Residues: CARSPRTSGREQYF.

This clonotype has a single count. The chain is built from TRBV4-1 and TRBJ2-7, with D hard to call. The germline V gene has CDR1 MGHRA and CDR2 YSYEKL. The CDR3 loop spans 15 amino acids. Deletions cut 1 base from V and 4 bases from J, with 14 bases between. CDR3 loop: CASSQAPSSPYEQYF. CDR3 nucleotide sequence: TGCGCCAGCAGCCAAGCCCCCAGTTCGCCGTACGAGCAGTACTTC.

This clonotype has at least ten counts. This chain joins TRBV2 and TRBJ2-5; perhaps D is TRBD1 or TRBD2 (6 bases each). V was pared by 6 bases and J by 4 bases, with 18 bases between. Germline values: CDR1 SNHLY, CDR2 FYNNEI. The length of the CDR3 is 15 residues. The CDR3 bases are TGTGCCAGCAGCGGACGGGACGAGGGGGGAGAGACCCAGTACTTC. Translated: CASSGRDEGGETQYF.

This clonotype was picked up a small number of times. The chain combines TRBV6-1 with TRBJ2-1, with 11 bases identical to TRBD2. Per the germline V gene, CDR1 is MNHNS and CDR2 is SASEGT. V lost 7 bases, J lost 2 bases, and 13 bases stayed unmatched. The CDR3 length is 18 residues. CDR3 loop: CASNPRGVAGGPYNEQFF. The CDR3 nucleotides read TGTGCCAGCAACCCCCGCGGGGTAGCGGGAGGGCCCTACAATGAGCAGTTCTTC.

This clonotype has just a few counts. The chain carries TRBV5-1 and TRBJ2-7; 12 bases fit TRBD2. The germline CDR1 and CDR2 sequences are SGHRS and YFSETQ. V shed 5 bases, J shed 3 bases, and the junction held 3 bases outside the gene matches. The CDR3 extends over 14 amino acids. CDR3 sequence (DNA): TGCGCCAGCAGGCAGACTAGCGGGAGCTACGAGCAGTACTTC. Amino acid sequence: CASRQTSGSYEQYF.

This clonotype came up many times. Germline and junction disagree at one end, which may indicate a read error. This sequence joins TRBV2 and TRBJ2-1; D possibly corresponds to TRBD2 (6 bases). Germline V gene data show CDR1 as SNHLY and CDR2 as FYNNEI. The CDR3 runs 16 residues. CDR3 in DNA: TGTGCCAGCAGCGAAGCCGGGAGACCTCAATACAATGAGCAGTTCTTC. Translated: CASSEAGRPQYNEQFF.

This rearrangement joins TRBV12-3 or TRBV12-4 to TRBJ1-3; 7 nucleotides line up with TRBD1. Trimming cost V 6 bases and J 0 bases; bases outside gene matches: 8. The CDR3 length is 16 residues. The CDR3 region is CASRRHQGGSGNTIYF. CDR3 sequence (DNA): TGTGCCAGCAGACGCCACCAGGGGGGCTCTGGAAACACCATATATTTT.

This clonotype was observed a few times. The V gene is TRBV4-1, the J gene TRBJ1-5; no clear D gene. CDR1 and CDR2 (germline): MGHRA, YSYEKL. V lost 4 bases to trimming and J lost 5 bases, with 12 bases between them. The CDR3 extends over 14 amino acids. This CDR3 is CASSPRLGDQPQHF. The CDR3 DNA is TGCGCCAGCAGCCCCCGCTTGGGAGATCAGCCCCAGCATTTT.

The chain combines TRBV20-1 with TRBJ1-4, with D unclear. Deletions cut 3 bases from V and 8 bases from J, with 10 bases between. This CDR3 is built from 12 residues. CDR1 and CDR2 from the germline V gene are DFQATT and SNEGSKA (reference sequence). CDR3 nucleotides: TGCAGTGCTAGCCAGGCTTCCGAAAAACTGTTTTTT. This translates into CSASQASEKLFF.